Shown below are 27 T cell receptor beta chains from a single sample sequenced in a study of blood T cell repertoires in COVID-19. Sequenced by immunoSEQ multiplex PCR; TCRdb stores in-frame clones only, minus some. In the table there are about 120,000 clones, 86% of which are singletons. Sequenced sample: peripheral blood. The receptors were gathered from a man between 65 and 80 years old who had recovered from COVID-19.

The gene calls are TRBV19 and TRBJ1-1; 8 nucleotides agree with TRBD1. Germline lookup yields CDR1 LNHDA and CDR2 SQIVND (reference sequence). The V and J ends lost 4 bases and 1 base, in that order; junction bases with no gene match: 5. This CDR3 contains 15 residues. For the CDR3, the DNA is TGTGCCAGTAGTACAGGGGGCGCGGGGAACACTGAAGCTTTCTTT. Translating gives CASSTGGAGNTEAFF.

The CDR3 is CASSPRGHYGYTF. In DNA form, the CDR3 reads TGTGCCAGCAGCCCTAGGGGCCACTATGGCTACACCTTC. The rearrangement links TRBV4-2 to TRBJ1-2; TRBD1 is a possible D gene (5 bases). This CDR3 is 13 amino acids long. Trimming cost V 4 bases and J 3 bases, with 9 bases left between them. Germline V gives CDR1 LGHNA, CDR2 YNFKEQ.

As DNA, the CDR3 is TGTGCCAGCAGCTTAGCGCAGGGGACACAAACAGATACGCAGTATTTT. Protein product: CASSLAQGTQTDTQYF. The chain employs TRBV7-9 and TRBJ2-3; the D gene is possibly TRBD1 (6 bases). Germline CDR1 and CDR2: SEHNR and FQNEAQ (reference sequence). V was shortened by 0 bases and J by 3 bases, with 13 bases between the two germline ends. This CDR3 comprises 16 residues.

The count of this clone is one. V is TRBV29-1 and J is TRBJ1-2, with a weak D call TRBD1 (6 bases). In germline, CDR1 is SQVTM, CDR2 ANQGSEA. The CDR3 is 14 amino acids. V was shortened by 6 bases and J by 0 bases, with 14 bases between the two germline ends. Written as DNA, the CDR3 is TGCAGCGTGAAGGACAGTGATTCTAACTATGGCTACACCTTC. It is translated as CSVKDSDSNYGYTF.

This sequence joins TRBV29-1 and TRBJ2-3, with 8 bases aligning to TRBD2. Germline lookup yields CDR1 SQVTM and CDR2 ANQGSEA. The CDR3 is made up of 14 amino acids. V lost 2 bases, J lost 3 bases, and 4 bases stayed unmatched. CDR3 bases: TGCAGCGTTGAACCCGGACTAGCAACAGATACGCAGTATTTT. This translates into CSVEPGLATDTQYF.

This sequence joins TRBV7-2 and TRBJ1-2; possible D gene TRBD1, 5 bases. The CDR3 runs 14 residues. V lost 1 base and J 7 bases, leaving 13 bases between the germline ends. Germline CDR1 is SGHTA and CDR2 is FQGNSA. The CDR3: CASSLVKGIGGYTF. CDR3 sequence (DNA): TGTGCCAGCAGCTTAGTTAAGGGGATCGGTGGCTACACCTTC.

V and J are TRBV7-2 and TRBJ2-7; the match to TRBD2 covers 8 bases. The junction had 9 bases not matched to a gene; V was cut back by 5 bases and J by 0 bases. In germline, CDR1 is SGHTA, CDR2 FQGNSA. The CDR3 has 16 residues. The CDR3 spells CASSRTAGTSSYEQYF. CDR3 nucleotides: TGTGCCAGCAGCCGGACTGCCGGGACTAGCTCCTACGAGCAGTACTTC.

The genes are TRBV3-1 (or the pseudogene TRBV3-2) and TRBJ2-6, with 7 bases identical to TRBD1. Trimming removed 4 bases from V and 0 bases from J; junction bases left unmatched: 6. This CDR3 has 17 amino acids. The germline CDR1 and CDR2 sequences are LGHDT and YNNKEL (reference sequence). The CDR3 nucleotides read TGTGCCAGCAGCCTTTGGACAGGCGACTCTGGGGCCAACGTCCTGACTTTC. Translating gives CASSLWTGDSGANVLTF.

V usage is TRBV7-3 and J usage is TRBJ2-2; D is undetermined. The CDR3 extends over 14 amino acids. V was clipped by 2 bases and J by 7 bases, with 11 bases between them. Germline CDR1 is SGHTA and CDR2 is FQGTGA. The CDR3 nucleotides are TGTGCCAGCAGCTTAGGCGTTAGAGGCGGGGAGCTGTTTTTT. Translated, it gives CASSLGVRGGELFF.

This rearrangement joins TRBV5-1 to TRBJ2-3, with D possibly matching TRBD2 (6 bases). Per germline, CDR1 SGHRS and CDR2 YFSETQ. The V gene lost 0 bases and the J gene lost 6 bases, with 14 bases spanning the gap. The CDR3 totals 15 residues. CDR3 sequence reads: CASSLGTLAGDTQYF. The CDR3 nucleotides read TGCGCCAGCAGCTTGGGGACACTAGCAGGCGATACGCAGTATTTT. The full variable domain, its missing parts supplied by reference TRBV5-1 and TRBJ2-3, is KAGVTQTPRYLIKTRGQQVTLSCSPISGHRSVSWYQQTPGQGLQFLFEYFSETQRNKGNFPGRFSGRQFSNSRSEMNVSTLELGDSALYLCASSLGTLAGDTQYFGPGTRLTVL.

The chain links TRBV28 to TRBJ2-1, with 12 bases matching TRBD2. The V and J ends lost 3 bases and 5 bases, in that order; junction bases with no gene match: 17. The CDR3 runs to 20 residues. Germline CDR1 and CDR2: MDHEN and SYDVKM. CDR3 region: CASSFSRLAGAISPHNEQFF. CDR3 DNA: TGTGCCAGCAGTTTTTCCCGACTAGCGGGAGCCATCTCGCCGCACAATGAGCAGTTCTTC.

The chain links TRBV5-4 to TRBJ2-3, with TRBD1 matching 7 bases. The V gene's germline CDR1 is SGHNT and CDR2 YYREEE (reference sequence). V lost 5 bases, J lost 6 bases, and 6 bases stayed unmatched. This CDR3 is 13 amino acids long. CDR3 amino acids: CASSRTGDDTQYF. The CDR3 coding sequence is TGTGCCAGCAGTCGTACAGGGGATGATACGCAGTATTTT.

The V call is TRBV28, the J call TRBJ2-6; weak D call: TRBD1 (6 bases). Between the trimmed V and J ends, which lost 3 bases and 0 bases, there was a span of 12 bases. Germline V CDR1 and CDR2: MDHEN, SYDVKM. This CDR3 region has 17 residues. The CDR3 DNA follows: TGTGCCAGCAGTTTCCCCCGAGGGGGCTCTGGGGCCAACGTCCTGACTTTC. Translation: CASSFPRGGSGANVLTF.

The chain is built from TRBV7-8 and TRBJ2-5; the match to TRBD1 covers 9 bases. The germline V gene has CDR1 SGHVS and CDR2 FQNEAQ. The CDR3 contains 15 residues. V was pared by 5 bases and J by 5 bases, with 9 bases of the junction left unmatched. The DNA of the CDR3 is TGTGCCAGCAGCCTACAGGGGGCGTTCGGGGAGACCCAGTACTTC. It specifies CASSLQGAFGETQYF.

CDR3 in amino acids: CAISSGTGTYEQYF. DNA for the CDR3: TGTGCCATCAGTTCCGGGACAGGAACTTACGAGCAGTACTTC. The chain joins TRBV10-3 to TRBJ2-7; 8 bases are shared with TRBD1. The V gene's germline CDR1 is ENHRY and CDR2 SYGVKD. The V segment lost 5 bases and the J segment 4 bases; nucleotides outside the gene matches: 7. The CDR3 contains 14 residues.

The V and J genes are TRBV10-3 and TRBJ2-5, with 7 nucleotides matching TRBD1. With V trimmed by 0 bases and J by 5 bases, 6 bases remained unmatched. The CDR3 is 15 residues long. Germline values: CDR1 ENHRY, CDR2 SYGVKD. This CDR3 is CAISESRTGLETQYF. CDR3 DNA sequence: TGTGCCATCAGTGAGTCCCGGACAGGACTGGAGACCCAGTACTTC.

The chain couples TRBV4-1 to TRBJ1-4; D is undetermined. The CDR3 spans 15 residues. V was pared by 3 bases and J by 10 bases, with 18 bases between. CDR1 MGHRA and CDR2 YSYEKL come from the germline V gene. CDR3 residues: CASSQIGLGSGKLFF. CDR3 coding DNA: TGCGCCAGCAGCCAGATTGGTCTAGGCAGTGGAAAACTGTTTTTT.

This clone was seen a handful of times. The chain uses TRBV15 and TRBJ1-3, with unresolved D. The CDR3 spans 14 residues. In germline, CDR1 is LNHNV, CDR2 YYDKDF (reference sequence). V lost 3 bases and J 0 bases, leaving 6 bases between the germline ends. The CDR3 DNA reads TGTGCCACCAGCAGTCGGGGCTCTGGAAACACCATATATTTT. Encoded protein: CATSSRGSGNTIYF. Full variable domain (remainder filled in from reference TRBV15 and TRBJ1-3): DAMVIQNPRYQVTQFGKPVTLSCSQTLNHNVMYWYQQKSSQAPKLLFHYYDKDFNNEADTPDNFQSRRPNTSFCFLDIRSPGLGDTAMYLCATSSRGSGNTIYFGEGSWLTVV.

The CDR3 sequence is CATSGFDGSSYNEQFF. The CDR3 DNA reads as TGTGCCACCAGTGGTTTCGACGGGAGCTCCTACAATGAGCAGTTCTTC. This chain connects TRBV24-1 to TRBJ2-1, with a tentative D call TRBD2 (6 bases). Trimming pared 5 bases from V and 0 bases from J, leaving 13 bases between. The CDR3 extends over 16 amino acids. Germline CDR1 reads KGHDR; CDR2 reads SFDVKD.

The J gene is TRBJ2-5, the V gene TRBV28, with D perhaps matching TRBD2 (5 bases). The CDR3 loop spans 15 amino acids. Germline V gene lookup returns CDR1 MDHEN and CDR2 SYDVKM. V lost 5 bases to trimming and J lost 3 bases, with 16 bases between them. CDR3 nucleotides: TGTGCCAGCAGTCGAGACCGGGCCGGGAAAGAGACCCAGTACTTC. This encodes CASSRDRAGKETQYF.

This rearrangement joins TRBV6-4 to TRBJ1-2; TRBD1 matches at 7 bases. Germline trimming cut 8 bases from V and 8 bases from J; bases unmatched to any gene: 17. This CDR3 is built from 15 residues. Germline values: CDR1 MRHNA, CDR2 SNTAGT. As DNA, the CDR3 is TGTGCCAGCCCCAAACACCGGGACAGAGGCGGGGGCTACACCTTC. It translates to CASPKHRDRGGGYTF.

In the case of this clone: The junction differs from germline at one of its ends, possibly a read error. V gene TRBV28 combines with J gene TRBJ2-7; 8 positions match TRBD2. The CDR3 has 16 residues. CDR1 and CDR2 (germline): MDHEN, SYDVKM. The CDR3 region is CASTIGTGGPSNEQYF. The CDR3 bases are TGTGCCAGCACCATTGGGACGGGAGGGCCCTCCAACGAGCAGTACTTC. The whole variable domain, filled in from reference TRBV28 and TRBJ2-7, reads DVKVTQSSRYLVKRTGEKVFLECVQDMDHENMFWYRQDPGLGLRLIYFSYDVKMKEKGDIPEGYSVSREKKERFSLILESASTNQTSMYLCASTIGTGGPSNEQYFGPGTRLTVT.

This chain links TRBV6-4 with TRBJ2-2; 8 positions agree with TRBD1. The ends lost 8 bases at V and 6 bases at J; junction bases unmatched: 11. CDR3 size: 15 residues. Germline CDR1 reads MRHNA; CDR2 reads SNTAGT. In DNA, the CDR3 is TGTGCCAGCGCCCCGCAGGGGGCGCAACCCGGGGAGCTGTTTTTT. This encodes CASAPQGAQPGELFF.

The chain has TRBV6-5 and TRBJ2-7; possibly TRBD1 for D (6 bases). CDR1 and CDR2 (germline): MNHEY, SVGAGI. The germline V and J ends were trimmed by 10 bases and 2 bases, with 12 bases remaining between them. The CDR3 extends over 12 amino acids. CDR3 sequence (DNA): TGTGCCACCACGGACAGTGCCTACGAGCAGTACTTC. Translation: CATTDSAYEQYF.

This sequence joins TRBV25-1 and TRBJ2-1; tentatively, D is TRBD1 (6 bases). The CDR3 totals 16 residues. Germline lookup yields CDR1 MGHDK and CDR2 SYGVNS. Trimming shortened V by 4 bases and J by 5 bases, and 18 bases separated the two germline ends. The CDR3 protein is CASSVLNSGDHNEQFF. The CDR3, as DNA: TGTGCCAGCAGTGTCCTAAACTCAGGGGATCACAATGAGCAGTTCTTC.

The chain employs TRBV18 and TRBJ2-3; 8 bases are a match to TRBD1. Unmatched junction bases numbered 8, after V lost 6 bases and J lost 0 bases. Germline V gene sequence: CDR1 KGHSH, CDR2 LQKENI. The CDR3 runs to 16 residues. The CDR3 reads CASSPSRDRSTDTQYF. The CDR3 DNA sequence: TGTGCCAGCTCTCCTAGCCGGGACAGGAGCACAGATACGCAGTATTTT.

The V call is TRBV3-1 (or the pseudogene TRBV3-2), the J call TRBJ2-3, with 12 nucleotides matching TRBD2. Trimming at V came to 0 bases and at J to 2 bases, leaving 12 bases not matched to a gene. This CDR3 is built from 20 residues. Germline lookup yields CDR1 LGHDT and CDR2 YNNKEL (reference sequence). Here the CDR3 reads CASSQDQIASGGGNTDTQYF. In DNA, the CDR3 is TGTGCCAGCAGCCAAGATCAAATCGCTAGCGGGGGGGGAAACACAGATACGCAGTATTTT.